The rows below give T cell receptor beta chains drawn from one sample of a study of response to subunit inactivated influenza vaccine. MiXCR was run by TCRdb on the RT-PCR reads, yielding one entry per CDR3 protein. The table has fewer than 700,000 distinct CDR3 sequences, 10% to 15% seen once. Here the sequenced sample was PBMCs from blood, taken about 40 days after vaccination. All receptors come from a man aged 50 or older who received an inactivated influenza vaccine. Both conserved end residues are part of each CDR3. Each record gives: clone size, D gene, V gene, J gene, CDR3 protein, CDR3 DNA. The D gene is left open where the match is weak. A clone size is listed for some rows: how often the clone was seen (once, few, many), or a class if it is expanded.

>-|TRBD2|TRBV5-1|TRBJ2-5
CASSRTSVETQYF
TGCGCCAGCAGCCGGACTAGCGTGGAGACCCAGTACTTC
>many|TRBD1|TRBV20-1|TRBJ2-7
CSARPSTGSAYEQYF
TGCAGTGCTAGACCCTCGACAGGGAGTGCCTACGAGCAGTACTTC
>few|-|TRBV20-1|TRBJ1-6
CSANEDTAYSPLHF
TGCAGTGCTAACGAGGACACGGCCTATTCACCCCTCCACTTT
>-|-|TRBV20-1|TRBJ2-7
CSGAFDYEQYF
TGCAGTGGAGCCTTTGACTACGAGCAGTACTTC
>many|TRBD1|TRBV6-1|TRBJ1-2
CASRRGRDYGYTF
TGTGCCAGCAGAAGGGGGCGAGACTATGGCTACACCTTC
>few|-|TRBV2|TRBJ2-2
CASTGGENTGELFF
TGTGCCAGCACCGGGGGAGAGAACACCGGGGAGCTGTTTTTT
>few|TRBD2|TRBV12-3/TRBV12-4|TRBJ2-2
CASRTSGRGGELFF
TGTGCCAGCCGGACTAGCGGGAGGGGCGGGGAGCTGTTTTTT
>few|-|TRBV4-3|TRBJ2-7
CASSLGHFSYEQYF
TGCGCCAGCAGCCTGGGACACTTCTCCTACGAGCAGTACTTC
>many|-|TRBV12-3/TRBV12-4|TRBJ2-3
CASSSTTTDTQYF
TGTGCCAGCAGTTCGACGACCACAGATACGCAGTATTTT
>-|-|TRBV27|TRBJ2-1
CASRLWDGGDNEQFF
TGTGCCAGCAGGTTATGGGATGGGGGTGACAATGAGCAGTTCTTC
>few|-|TRBV5-1|TRBJ2-3
CASSLGQYSDTQYF
TGCGCCAGCAGCTTGGGGCAGTATTCAGATACGCAGTATTTT
>few|-|TRBV20-1|TRBJ1-4
CSAFIAPIAEKLFF
TGCAGTGCCTTTATAGCGCCCATAGCTGAAAAACTGTTTTTT
>few|-|TRBV20-1|TRBJ2-2
CSARGVHGELFF
TGCAGTGCTAGAGGGGTACACGGGGAGCTGTTTTTT
>once|-|TRBV4-3|TRBJ2-7
CASSPGAGEENEQYF
TGCGCCAGCAGCCCCGGGGCAGGGGAGGAGAACGAGCAGTACTTC
>many|-|TRBV5-1|TRBJ1-2
CASSLSQGGGYTF
TGCGCCAGCAGCTTGAGTCAAGGTGGAGGCTACACCTTC
>-|TRBD2|TRBV12-3/TRBV12-4|TRBJ2-1
CASSLGLAVSNEQFF
TGTGCCAGCAGTCTGGGACTAGCGGTTTCAAATGAGCAGTTCTTC
>-|-|TRBV29-1|TRBJ2-2
CSVIPRGRGNTGELFF
TGCAGCGTGATTCCGAGGGGGCGGGGGAACACCGGGGAGCTGTTTTTT
>few|TRBD1|TRBV7-8|TRBJ2-7
CASSPTPTGTGSYEQYF
TGTGCCAGCAGCCCAACCCCTACCGGGACAGGCTCCTACGAGCAGTACTTC
>-|-|TRBV6-1|TRBJ1-4
CASRPGTTLNEKLFF
TGTGCCAGCAGGCCCGGGACAACCCTTAATGAAAAACTGTTTTTT
>few|-|TRBV5-1|TRBJ2-3
CASSRKQTDTQYF
TGCGCCAGCAGCAGAAAACAGACAGATACGCAGTATTTT
>-|-|TRBV5-6|TRBJ2-1
CASSFPDPDVKQFF
TGTGCCAGCAGCTTCCCCGACCCGGACGTAAAGCAGTTCTTC
>many|-|TRBV6-1|TRBJ2-1
CASSQSSYNEQFF
TGTGCCAGCAGCCAGAGCTCCTACAATGAGCAGTTCTTC
>few|-|TRBV7-6|TRBJ2-5
CASSLRRPGIQETQYF
TGTGCCAGCAGTCTTAGGCGTCCAGGGATACAAGAGACCCAGTACTTC
>few|TRBD1|TRBV6-1|TRBJ1-5
CASSMDRDQPQHF
TGTGCCAGCAGCATGGACAGGGATCAGCCCCAGCATTTT
>-|-|TRBV28|TRBJ2-1
CASSRQTQFF
TGTGCCAGCAGCCGACAAACCCAGTTCTTC
>-|TRBD1|TRBV29-1|TRBJ1-2
CSVEARAGDSYGYTF
TGCAGCGTTGAAGCGAGGGCAGGGGACAGCTATGGCTACACCTTC
>-|-|TRBV6-2/TRBV6-3|TRBJ2-7
CASSYRGFGSEQYF
TGTGCCAGCAGTTATAGGGGCTTTGGATCCGAGCAGTACTTC
>-|TRBD2|TRBV27|TRBJ2-7
CASRALAGALSYEQYF
TGTGCCAGCAGAGCTCTAGCGGGGGCCCTCTCCTACGAGCAGTACTTC
>-|TRBD2|TRBV10-3|TRBJ2-7
CAISTGTSSYEQYF
TGTGCCATCAGCACCGGGACTAGTTCCTACGAGCAGTACTTC
>-|TRBD2|TRBV7-7|TRBJ2-5
CASRPGLAGGQETQYF
TGTGCCAGCAGGCCCGGACTAGCGGGAGGGCAAGAGACCCAGTACTTC
>few|TRBD2|TRBV29-1|TRBJ2-1
CSVGSGVAGYNEQFF
TGCAGCGTTGGGTCAGGGGTAGCGGGATATAATGAGCAGTTCTTC
>many|-|TRBV6-2/TRBV6-3|TRBJ2-6
CASRSVSGANVLTF
TGTGCCAGCAGATCGGTATCTGGGGCCAACGTCCTGACTTTC
>-|-|TRBV11-2|TRBJ2-3
CASSMARTDTQYF
TGTGCCAGCAGCATGGCCCGGACGGATACGCAGTATTTT
>many|-|TRBV20-1|TRBJ1-3
CSARDPLRNTIYF
TGCAGTGCTAGAGACCCCCTGAGGAACACCATATATTTT